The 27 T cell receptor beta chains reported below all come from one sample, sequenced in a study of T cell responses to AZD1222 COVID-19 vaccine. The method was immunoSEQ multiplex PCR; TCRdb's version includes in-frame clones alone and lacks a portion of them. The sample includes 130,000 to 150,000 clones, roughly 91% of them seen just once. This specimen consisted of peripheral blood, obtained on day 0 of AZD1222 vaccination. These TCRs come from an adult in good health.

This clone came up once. The CDR3 coding sequence is TGTGCCACCAGCCCTCTCAGCAGGAAGGGCAATCAGCCCCAGCATTTT. Amino acid sequence: CATSPLSRKGNQPQHF. The rearrangement links TRBV15 to TRBJ1-5; no definite D call. The CDR3 is made up of 16 amino acids. Germline V gene lookup returns CDR1 LNHNV and CDR2 YYDKDF (reference sequence). V lost 5 bases, J lost 2 bases, and 16 bases lay in between.

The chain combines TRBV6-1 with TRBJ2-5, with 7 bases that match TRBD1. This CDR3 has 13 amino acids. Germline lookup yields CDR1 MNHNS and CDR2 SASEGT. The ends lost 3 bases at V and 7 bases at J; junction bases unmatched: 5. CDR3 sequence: CASSDRGMGTQYF. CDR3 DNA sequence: TGTGCCAGCAGTGACAGGGGGATGGGGACCCAGTACTTC.

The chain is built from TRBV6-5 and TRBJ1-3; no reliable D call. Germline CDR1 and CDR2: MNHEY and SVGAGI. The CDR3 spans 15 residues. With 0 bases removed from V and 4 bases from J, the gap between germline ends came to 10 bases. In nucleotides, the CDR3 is TGTGCCAGCAGTTACTCCAAGGGTGACGGAAACACCATATATTTT. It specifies CASSYSKGDGNTIYF.

The DNA for the CDR3 is TGTGCCAGCAGCCCGGGACAACAAAGTGACAATGAGCAGTTCTTC. This sequence encodes CASSPGQQSDNEQFF. The chain uses TRBV7-9 and TRBJ2-1, with D possibly TRBD1 on 6 matching bases. This CDR3 spans 15 amino acids. CDR1 is SEHNR and CDR2 is FQNEAQ in the germline V gene (reference sequence). V lost 5 bases to trimming and J lost 5 bases, with 16 bases between them.

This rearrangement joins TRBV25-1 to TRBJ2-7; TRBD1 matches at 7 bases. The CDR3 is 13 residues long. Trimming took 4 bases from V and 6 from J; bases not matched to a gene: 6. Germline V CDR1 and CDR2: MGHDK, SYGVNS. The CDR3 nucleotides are TGTGCCAGCAGTGGATACAGGGGAAGCGAGCAGTACTTC. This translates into CASSGYRGSEQYF.

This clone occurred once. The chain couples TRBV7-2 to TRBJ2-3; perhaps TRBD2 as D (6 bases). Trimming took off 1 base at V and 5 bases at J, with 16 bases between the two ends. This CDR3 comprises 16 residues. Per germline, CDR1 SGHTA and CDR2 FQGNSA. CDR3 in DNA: TGTGCCAGCAGCTTAGACATTGGAGGGGCAGGAGATACGCAGTATTTT. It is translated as CASSLDIGGAGDTQYF.

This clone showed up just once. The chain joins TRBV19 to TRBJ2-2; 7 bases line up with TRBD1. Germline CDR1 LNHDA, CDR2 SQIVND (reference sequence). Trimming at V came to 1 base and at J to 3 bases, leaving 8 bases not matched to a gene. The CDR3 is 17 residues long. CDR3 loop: CASSIVPDRVDTGELFF. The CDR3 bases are TGTGCCAGTAGTATAGTCCCTGACAGGGTGGACACCGGGGAGCTGTTTTTT.

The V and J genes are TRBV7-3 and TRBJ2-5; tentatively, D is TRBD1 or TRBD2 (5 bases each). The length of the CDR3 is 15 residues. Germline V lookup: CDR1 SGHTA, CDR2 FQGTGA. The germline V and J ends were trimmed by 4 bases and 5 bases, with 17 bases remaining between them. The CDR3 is CASSSWGSRLETQYF. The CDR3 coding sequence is TGTGCCAGCAGCTCGTGGGGGTCTAGGCTGGAGACCCAGTACTTC.

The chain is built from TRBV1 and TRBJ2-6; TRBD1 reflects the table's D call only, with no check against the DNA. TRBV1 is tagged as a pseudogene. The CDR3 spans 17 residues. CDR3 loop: CTSNPGTGNSGANVLTF. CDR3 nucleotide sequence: TGCACCAGCAACCCCGGGACAGGGAACTCTGGGGCCAACGTCCTGACTTTC.

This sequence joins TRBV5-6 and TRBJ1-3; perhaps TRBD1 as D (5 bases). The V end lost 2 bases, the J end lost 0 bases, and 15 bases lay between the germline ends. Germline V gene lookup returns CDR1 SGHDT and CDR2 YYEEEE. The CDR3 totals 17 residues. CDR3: CASSFVVGDLSGNTIYF. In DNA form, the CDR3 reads TGTGCCAGCAGCTTCGTCGTAGGGGACCTCTCTGGAAACACCATATATTTT. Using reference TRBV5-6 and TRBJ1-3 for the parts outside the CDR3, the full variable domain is DAGVTQSPTHLIKTRGQQVTLRCSPKSGHDTVSWYQQALGQGPQFIFQYYEEEERQRGNFPDRFSGHQFPNYSSELNVNALLLGDSALYLCASSFVVGDLSGNTIYFGEGSWLTVV.

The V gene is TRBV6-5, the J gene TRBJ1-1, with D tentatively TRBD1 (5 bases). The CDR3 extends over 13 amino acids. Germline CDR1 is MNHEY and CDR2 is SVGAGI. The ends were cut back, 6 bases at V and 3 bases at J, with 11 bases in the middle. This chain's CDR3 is CASRRDPYTEAFF. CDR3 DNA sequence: TGTGCCAGCAGGAGGGACCCTTACACTGAAGCTTTCTTT.

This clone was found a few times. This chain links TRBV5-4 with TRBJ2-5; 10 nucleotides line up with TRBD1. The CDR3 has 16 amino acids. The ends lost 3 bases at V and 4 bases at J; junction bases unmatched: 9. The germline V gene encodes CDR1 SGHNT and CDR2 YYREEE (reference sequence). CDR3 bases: TGTGCCAGCAGCTCACGACAGGGGGCGCGGGGAGAGACCCAGTACTTC. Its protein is CASSSRQGARGETQYF.

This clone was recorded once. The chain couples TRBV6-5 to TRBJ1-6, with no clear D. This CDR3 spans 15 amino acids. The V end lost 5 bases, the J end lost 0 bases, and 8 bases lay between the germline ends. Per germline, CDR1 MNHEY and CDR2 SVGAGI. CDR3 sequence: CASSITSSYNSPLHF. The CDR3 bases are TGTGCCAGCAGTATAACTAGCTCCTATAATTCACCCCTCCACTTT.

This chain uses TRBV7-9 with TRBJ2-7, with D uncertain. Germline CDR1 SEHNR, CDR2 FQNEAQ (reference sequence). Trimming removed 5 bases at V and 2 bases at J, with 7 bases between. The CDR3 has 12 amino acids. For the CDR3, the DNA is TGTGCCAGCAGCCCCACGACCTACGAGCAGTACTTC. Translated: CASSPTTYEQYF. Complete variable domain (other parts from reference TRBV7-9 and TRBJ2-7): DTGVSQNPRHKITKRGQNVTFRCDPISEHNRLYWYRQTLGQGPEFLTYFQNEAQLEKSRLLSDRFSAERPKGSFSTLEIQRTEQGDSAMYLCASSPTTYEQYFGPGTRLTVT.

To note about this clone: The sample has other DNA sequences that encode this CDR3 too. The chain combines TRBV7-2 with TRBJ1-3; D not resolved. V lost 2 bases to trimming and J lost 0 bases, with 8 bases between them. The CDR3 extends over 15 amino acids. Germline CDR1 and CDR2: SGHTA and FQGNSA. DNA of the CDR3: TGTGCCAGCAGCTTATCGTGGAGCTCTGGAAACACCATATATTTT. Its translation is CASSLSWSSGNTIYF.

CDR3 DNA sequence: TGTGCCAGCAGTGAGGGTGGCAGGGGCCAGCCCCAGCATTTT. Translating it yields CASSEGGRGQPQHF. The chain employs TRBV2 and TRBJ1-5; possibly TRBD1 for D (6 bases). CDR3 length: 14 residues. V dropped 3 bases and J dropped 7 bases, with 13 bases sitting between them. Germline V gene lookup returns CDR1 SNHLY and CDR2 FYNNEI.

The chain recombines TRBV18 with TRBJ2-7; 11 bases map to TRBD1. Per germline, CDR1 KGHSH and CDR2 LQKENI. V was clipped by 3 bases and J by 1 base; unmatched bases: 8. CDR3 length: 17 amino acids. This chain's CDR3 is CASSPGTGGVDSYEQYF. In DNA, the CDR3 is TGTGCCAGCTCACCCGGGACAGGGGGAGTGGATTCCTACGAGCAGTACTTC.

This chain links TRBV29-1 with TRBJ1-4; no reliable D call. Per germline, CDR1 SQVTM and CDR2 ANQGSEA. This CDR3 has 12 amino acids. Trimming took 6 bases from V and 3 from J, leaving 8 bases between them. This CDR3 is CSVQNANEKLFF. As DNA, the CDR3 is TGCAGCGTACAAAACGCTAATGAAAAACTGTTTTTT.

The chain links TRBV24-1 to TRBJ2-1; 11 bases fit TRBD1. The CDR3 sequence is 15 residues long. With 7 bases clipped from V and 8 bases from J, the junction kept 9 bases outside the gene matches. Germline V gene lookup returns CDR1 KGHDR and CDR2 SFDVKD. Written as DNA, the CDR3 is TGTGCCACCAGCCTCGGGACAGGGGGGTCGGATGAGCAGTTCTTC. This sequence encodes CATSLGTGGSDEQFF.

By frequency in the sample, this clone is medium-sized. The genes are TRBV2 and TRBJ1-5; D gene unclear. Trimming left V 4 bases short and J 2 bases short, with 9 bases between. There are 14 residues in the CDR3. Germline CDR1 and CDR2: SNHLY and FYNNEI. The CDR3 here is CASSVGQGNQPQHF. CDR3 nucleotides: TGTGCCAGCAGTGTAGGGCAGGGCAATCAGCCCCAGCATTTT.

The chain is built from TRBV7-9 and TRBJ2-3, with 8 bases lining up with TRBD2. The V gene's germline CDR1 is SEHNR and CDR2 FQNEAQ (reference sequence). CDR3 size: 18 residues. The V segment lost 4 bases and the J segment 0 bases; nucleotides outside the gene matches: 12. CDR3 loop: CASSSTRSGRGSTDTQYF. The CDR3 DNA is TGTGCCAGCAGCTCAACCCGGAGCGGGAGAGGGAGCACAGATACGCAGTATTTT.

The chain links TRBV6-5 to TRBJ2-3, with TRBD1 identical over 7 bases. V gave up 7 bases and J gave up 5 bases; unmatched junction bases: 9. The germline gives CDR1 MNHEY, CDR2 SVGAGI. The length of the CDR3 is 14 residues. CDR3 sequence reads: CASNRQGSGDTQYF. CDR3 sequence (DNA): TGTGCCAGCAATCGACAGGGTAGTGGAGATACGCAGTATTTT.

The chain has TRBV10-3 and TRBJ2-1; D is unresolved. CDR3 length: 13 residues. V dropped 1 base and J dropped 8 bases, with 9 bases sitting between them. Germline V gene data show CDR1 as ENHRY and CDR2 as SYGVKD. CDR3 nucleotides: TGTGCCATCAGTGAGTTGATCAACGATGAGCAGTTCTTC. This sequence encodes CAISELINDEQFF.

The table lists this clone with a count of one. Here the CDR3 DNA reads TGTGCCAGCAGTTACCAGGGGGAGAGCTACACCTTC. Protein product: CASSYQGESYTF. The chain is built from TRBV6-5 and TRBJ1-2; the match to TRBD1 covers 7 bases. Trimming removed 2 bases from V and 9 bases from J; junction bases left unmatched: 3. This CDR3 is built from 12 residues. CDR1 and CDR2 from the germline V gene are MNHEY and SVGAGI.

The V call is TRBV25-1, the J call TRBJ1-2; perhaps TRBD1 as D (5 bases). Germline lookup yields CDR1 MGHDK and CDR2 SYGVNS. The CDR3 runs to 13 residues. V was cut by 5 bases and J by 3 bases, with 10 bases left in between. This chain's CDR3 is CASSYGAYYGYTF. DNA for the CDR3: TGTGCCAGCAGTTACGGGGCTTACTATGGCTACACCTTC.

CDR3 residues: CASGGQLNEKLFF. In DNA form, the CDR3 reads TGTGCCAGTGGGGGACAGCTTAATGAAAAACTGTTTTTT. The gene calls are TRBV19 and TRBJ1-4; 7 nucleotides align to TRBD1. Germline assignment: CDR1 LNHDA and CDR2 SQIVND (reference sequence). CDR3 length: 13 amino acids. Unmatched junction bases numbered 4, after V lost 8 bases and J lost 4 bases.

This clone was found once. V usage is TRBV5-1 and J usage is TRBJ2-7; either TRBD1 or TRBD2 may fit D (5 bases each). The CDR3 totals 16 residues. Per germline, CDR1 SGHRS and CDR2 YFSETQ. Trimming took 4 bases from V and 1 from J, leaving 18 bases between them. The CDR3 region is CASSPGASFGSYEQYF. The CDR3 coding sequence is TGCGCCAGCAGCCCCGGGGCCTCGTTCGGGTCCTACGAGCAGTACTTC.